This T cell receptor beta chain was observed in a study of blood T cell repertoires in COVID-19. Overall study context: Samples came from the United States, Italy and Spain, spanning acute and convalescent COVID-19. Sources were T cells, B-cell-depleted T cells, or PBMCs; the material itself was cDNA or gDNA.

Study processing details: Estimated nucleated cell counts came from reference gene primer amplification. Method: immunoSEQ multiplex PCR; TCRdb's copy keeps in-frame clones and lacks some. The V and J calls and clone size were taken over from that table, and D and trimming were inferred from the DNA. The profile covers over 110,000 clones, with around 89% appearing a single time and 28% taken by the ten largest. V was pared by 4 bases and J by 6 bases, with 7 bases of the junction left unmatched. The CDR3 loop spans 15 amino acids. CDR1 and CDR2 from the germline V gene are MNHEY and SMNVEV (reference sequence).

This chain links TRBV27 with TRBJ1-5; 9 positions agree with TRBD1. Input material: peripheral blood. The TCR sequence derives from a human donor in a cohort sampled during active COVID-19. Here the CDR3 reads CASSSSDRGSQPQHF. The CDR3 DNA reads TGTGCCAGCAGTTCCTCCGACAGGGGGAGTCAGCCCCAGCATTTT.